Shown below are 20 T cell receptor beta chains from a single sample sequenced in a study of patients and donors after allogeneic stem cell transplantation. Each CDR3 protein is one row after TCRdb ran MiXCR on the RT-PCR reads. The sample lists roughly 960,000 distinct CDR3 sequences; under 20% were seen once. Sequencing was done on a sample of blood, either unsorted or a sorted T cell fraction (not recorded which). The receptors stem from a human donor who was either an allogeneic HSCT recipient or a stem cell or donor lymphocyte infusion donor (not recorded which). It is not recorded whose cells these are; they may come from a transplant donor.

This clonotype was counted a few times. V is TRBV10-3 and J is TRBJ2-7; D is undetermined. The CDR3 sequence is 12 residues long. Germline CDR1 is ENHRY and CDR2 is SYGVKD. The ends were cut back, 3 bases at V and 6 bases at J, with 9 bases in the middle. CDR3 sequence (DNA): TGTGCCATCAGTGACGGTCTACCCGAGCAGTACTTC. Protein: CAISDGLPEQYF.

This clonotype has only a few counts. A junction boundary mismatches the germline segment, possibly from a read error. The chain uses TRBV5-4 and TRBJ1-6; perhaps TRBD1 as D (5 bases). The CDR3 is made up of 13 amino acids. Germline assignment: CDR1 SGHNT and CDR2 YYREEE (reference sequence). DNA of the CDR3: TGTGCCAGCAGCTTGGAGATTGGGTGGGGCCTTGACTTT. Encoded protein: CASSLEIGWGLDF.

This clonotype was seen a few times. This chain joins TRBV29-1 and TRBJ1-3; D is undetermined. From germline, CDR1 is SQVTM and CDR2 ANQGSEA. V lost 6 bases and J lost 0, with 18 bases in between. The length of the CDR3 is 16 residues. Here the CDR3 reads CSVAIHLTDSGNTIYF. The CDR3 DNA reads as TGCAGCGTCGCCATACATTTGACCGACTCTGGAAACACCATATATTTT.

The chain has TRBV28 and TRBJ1-5, with D unresolved. The ends were cut back, 0 bases at V and 0 bases at J, with 9 bases in the middle. This CDR3 has 16 residues. CDR1 MDHEN and CDR2 SYDVKM come from the germline V gene. This chain's CDR3 is CASSLWGSPSNQPQHF. The CDR3 DNA follows: TGTGCCAGCAGTTTATGGGGAAGTCCTAGCAATCAGCCCCAGCATTTT. The full variable domain, with the rest looked up from reference TRBV28 and TRBJ1-5, is DVKVTQSSRYLVKRTGEKVFLECVQDMDHENMFWYRQDPGLGLRLIYFSYDVKMKEKGDIPEGYSVSREKKERFSLILESASTNQTSMYLCASSLWGSPSNQPQHFGDGTRLSIL.

At least ten counts were recorded for this clonotype. This rearrangement joins TRBV10-3 to TRBJ2-1; 8 bases fit TRBD1. Trimming removed 6 bases from V and 7 bases from J; junction bases left unmatched: 2. This CDR3 contains 12 residues. Germline assignment: CDR1 ENHRY and CDR2 SYGVKD. The CDR3 loop reads CAISQGANEQFF. The DNA of the CDR3 is TGTGCCATCAGCCAGGGGGCGAATGAGCAGTTCTTC.

This chain joins TRBV9 and TRBJ2-2; 8 positions match TRBD1. The CDR3 runs 17 residues. CDR1 and CDR2 from the germline V gene are SGDLS and YYNGEE. The ends lost 4 bases at V and 1 base at J; junction bases unmatched: 9. In DNA, the CDR3 is TGTGCCAGCAGCATCGGACAGGGTAGGGGGAACACCGGGGAGCTGTTTTTT. The encoded protein is CASSIGQGRGNTGELFF. Filled out from reference TRBV9 and TRBJ2-2, the complete variable domain reads DSGVTQTPKHLITATGQRVTLRCSPRSGDLSVYWYQQSLDQGLQFLIQYYNGEERAKGNILERFSAQQFPDLHSELNLSSLELGDSALYFCASSIGQGRGNTGELFFGEGSRLTVL.

This clonotype was counted between two and nine times. The gene calls are TRBV6-5 and TRBJ2-5, with 8 bases identical to TRBD2. Germline CDR1 is MNHEY and CDR2 is SVGAGI. The CDR3 totals 18 residues. V trimming: 2 bases; J trimming: 3 bases; junction bases outside the gene matches: 14. The DNA for the CDR3 is TGTGCCAGCAGTTACCCTCAATCTGGGCGGGGGGTAAAAGAGACCCAGTACTTC. It translates to CASSYPQSGRGVKETQYF.

J is TRBJ1-2 and V is TRBV30; D remains unclear. Germline CDR1 GTSNPN, CDR2 SVGIG (reference sequence). The ends were cut back, 0 bases at V and 8 bases at J, with 13 bases in the middle. The CDR3 length is 13 residues. The CDR3: CAWSVIRQNGYTF. CDR3 coding DNA: TGTGCCTGGAGTGTGATTCGCCAAAACGGCTACACCTTC.

The chain has TRBV20-1 and TRBJ1-4; perhaps TRBD1 as D (5 bases). This CDR3 comprises 14 residues. The V and J ends lost 5 bases and 0 bases respectively, with 10 bases between them. Germline V gene lookup returns CDR1 DFQATT and CDR2 SNEGSKA (reference sequence). The CDR3 loop is CSALGHATNEKLFF. Written as DNA, the CDR3 is TGCAGTGCTCTCGGACACGCAACTAATGAAAAACTGTTTTTT.

This clonotype was detected only a few times. This sequence joins TRBV6-2 or TRBV6-3 and TRBJ2-1; TRBD1 agrees at 7 bases. The V and J ends lost 5 bases and 7 bases, in that order; junction bases with no gene match: 2. In germline, CDR1 is MNHEY, CDR2 SVGEGT. The CDR3 spans 12 residues. CDR3 nucleotide sequence: TGTGCCAGCAGTGAGGACAGGAATGAGCAGTTCTTC. Protein sequence: CASSEDRNEQFF.

The chain employs TRBV20-1 and TRBJ2-7; 8 bases fit TRBD2. Per germline, CDR1 DFQATT and CDR2 SNEGSKA (reference sequence). The V and J ends lost 0 bases and 3 bases, in that order; junction bases with no gene match: 4. This CDR3 comprises 14 residues. CDR3 protein: CSARDGAGGYEQYF. The CDR3, as DNA: TGCAGTGCTAGAGATGGGGCGGGGGGCTACGAGCAGTACTTC.

This clonotype was counted between two and nine times. The genes are TRBV7-2 and TRBJ1-3; D is perhaps TRBD1 (6 bases). V lost 2 bases and J lost 2, with 7 bases in between. Looked up from germline, CDR1 is SGHTA and CDR2 is FQGNSA. The CDR3 runs to 14 residues. CDR3 sequence (DNA): TGTGCCAGCAGCTTAAGGGGGGCTGGAAACACCATATATTTT. Translated, it gives CASSLRGAGNTIYF.

The chain recombines TRBV12-3 or TRBV12-4 with TRBJ1-3, with D hard to call. V dropped 5 bases and J dropped 2 bases, with 13 bases sitting between them. This CDR3 contains 15 residues. The CDR3 nucleotides read TGTGCCAGCAGTCCATTGGACCCTCCTGGAAACACCATATATTTT. It encodes CASSPLDPPGNTIYF.

The chain joins TRBV6-5 to TRBJ2-2; no reliable D call. CDR1 is MNHEY and CDR2 is SVGAGI in the germline V gene. The V gene lost 2 bases and the J gene lost 4 bases, with 8 bases spanning the gap. There are 14 residues in the CDR3. Here the CDR3 DNA reads TGTGCCAGCAGTTACGATCAGCTCACCGGGGAGCTGTTTTTT. Translating it yields CASSYDQLTGELFF.

In the case of this clonotype: An end of the junction differs from the germline gene, which may be a read error. The J gene is TRBJ2-3, the V gene TRBV7-2, with D perhaps matching TRBD2 (5 bases). From germline, CDR1 is SGHTA and CDR2 FQGNSA. The CDR3 runs to 14 residues. CDR3 amino acids: CSSSSRLTTDTQYF. CDR3 nucleotides: TGTTCCAGCAGCTCCCGACTAACCACAGATACGCAGTATTTT. Full variable domain (outside the CDR3, taken from reference TRBV7-2 and TRBJ2-3): GAGVSQSPSNKVTEKGKDVELRCDPISGHTALYWYRQSLGQGLEFLIYFQGNSAPDKSGLPSDRFSAERTGGSVSTLTIQRTQQEDSAVYLCSSSSRLTTDTQYFGPGTRLTVL.

The chain carries TRBV20-1 and TRBJ2-1; TRBD1 aligns across 7 bases. Germline lookup yields CDR1 DFQATT and CDR2 SNEGSKA (reference sequence). This CDR3 is built from 14 residues. Unmatched junction bases numbered 6, after V lost 3 bases and J lost 4 bases. This CDR3 is CSARWGQLYNEQFF. DNA of the CDR3: TGCAGTGCTAGGTGGGGACAGCTATACAATGAGCAGTTCTTC.

This clonotype has only a few counts. V usage is TRBV5-1 and J usage is TRBJ1-2; D gene ambiguous. CDR1 SGHRS and CDR2 YFSETQ come from the germline V gene. This CDR3 contains 14 residues. V was clipped by 2 bases and J by 3 bases, with 11 bases between them. DNA for the CDR3: TGCGCCAGCAGCTTAGGTGGGAATGACTATGGCTACACCTTC. Residues: CASSLGGNDYGYTF.

This clonotype was seen a few times. Germline and junction disagree at one end, which may indicate a read error. This chain uses TRBV29-1 with TRBJ2-7; D might be TRBD1 or TRBD2, each matching 6 bases. The CDR3 sequence is 13 residues long. Germline values: CDR1 SQVTM, CDR2 ANQGSEA. CDR3 in amino acids: CSVVAGPTGGFNF. DNA of the CDR3: TGCAGCGTTGTTGCCGGCCCAACCGGGGGCTTTAACTTC.

This chain joins TRBV7-3 and TRBJ1-6; maybe TRBD1 (6 bases). In germline, CDR1 is SGHTA, CDR2 FQGTGA. The CDR3 is made up of 15 amino acids. V was pared by 0 bases and J by 7 bases, with 10 bases between. CDR3 in amino acids: CASSLTPGVNSPLHF. The CDR3 nucleotides read TGTGCCAGCAGCTTAACGCCAGGGGTCAATTCACCCCTCCACTTT.

This clonotype was seen more than once but under ten times. The J gene is TRBJ2-7, the V gene TRBV20-1; 11 bases line up with TRBD2. Germline CDR1 and CDR2: DFQATT and SNEGSKA (reference sequence). Trimming took 6 bases from V and 2 from J; bases not matched to a gene: 12. The CDR3 consists of 16 residues. The CDR3 loop is CSAAQGLADLTYEQYF. In DNA, the CDR3 is TGCAGTGCCGCCCAGGGACTAGCGGACCTAACCTACGAGCAGTACTTC.